The rows below give T cell receptor beta chains drawn from one sample of a study of blood T cell repertoires in COVID-19. TCRdb's table, derived via immunoSEQ multiplex PCR, lists solely in-frame clones and lacks some. The sample has 180,000 or so clones; roughly 84% are singletons. What was sequenced was peripheral blood. The receptor set was obtained from an elderly woman with acute or convalescent COVID-19. The CDR3 runs from the conserved cysteine through the conserved F or W. A D gene is named only where the DNA matches it firmly. For some rows the clone size is stated as once, few or many, or as a class when expanded; others skip it.

J gene: TRBJ1-5; clone size: .; V gene: TRBV30; D gene: .; CDR3 DNA: TGTGCCTGGAGTCCTACAGCAAATCAGCCCCAGCATTTT; CDR3 protein: CAWSPTANQPQHF
J gene: TRBJ2-7; clone size: .; V gene: TRBV6-6; D gene: .; CDR3 DNA: TGTGCCAGCAGTTCGGCTAGTCGCTACGAGCAGTACTTC; CDR3 protein: CASSSASRYEQYF
J gene: TRBJ1-2; clone size: .; V gene: TRBV29-1; D gene: .; CDR3 DNA: TGCAGCGTTGGGGCAGACTATGGCTACACCTTC; CDR3 protein: CSVGADYGYTF
J gene: TRBJ2-7; clone size: .; V gene: TRBV11-2; D gene: .; CDR3 DNA: TGTGCCAGCAGCCCCGGGCCCAGGGCCAACGAGCAGTACTTC; CDR3 protein: CASSPGPRANEQYF
J gene: TRBJ2-2; clone size: .; V gene: TRBV3-1/TRBV3-2; D gene: .; CDR3 DNA: TGTGCCAGCAACCGGGCCCCCGCGGGGACCGGGGAGCTGTTTTTT; CDR3 protein: CASNRAPAGTGELFF
J gene: TRBJ2-3; clone size: .; V gene: TRBV24-1; D gene: .; CDR3 DNA: TGTGCCACCAGTGATTCCTCGGACATGGCGGGAACAGATACGCAGTATTTT; CDR3 protein: CATSDSSDMAGTDTQYF
J gene: TRBJ2-1; clone size: .; V gene: TRBV7-9; D gene: TRBD2; CDR3 DNA: TGTGCCAGCAGCTTGGGGATTCGCGGGAGTGTCAATGAGCAGTTCTTC; CDR3 protein: CASSLGIRGSVNEQFF
J gene: TRBJ2-1; clone size: .; V gene: TRBV2; D gene: TRBD2; CDR3 DNA: TGTGCCAGCAGTGTCTTAGCGGGAGGGAATGAGCAGTTCTTC; CDR3 protein: CASSVLAGGNEQFF
J gene: TRBJ1-2; clone size: .; V gene: TRBV5-1; D gene: TRBD1; CDR3 DNA: TGCGCCAGCAGCTTGGGTTCAAGGACAGGCTCCTATGGCTACACCTTC; CDR3 protein: CASSLGSRTGSYGYTF
J gene: TRBJ2-2; clone size: .; V gene: TRBV25-1; D gene: TRBD1; CDR3 DNA: TGTGCCAGCAGTTCGGACAGGGGGCGAGTGGAGCTGTTTTTT; CDR3 protein: CASSSDRGRVELFF
J gene: TRBJ2-1; clone size: .; V gene: TRBV20-1; D gene: TRBD2; CDR3 DNA: TGCAGTGGAGCGGGGTACAATGAGCAGTTCTTC; CDR3 protein: CSGAGYNEQFF
J gene: TRBJ1-6; clone size: .; V gene: TRBV19; D gene: TRBD1; CDR3 DNA: TGTGCCAGTAGCACGACAGGGACCCGGGGGTCACCCCTCCACTTT; CDR3 protein: CASSTTGTRGSPLHF
J gene: TRBJ2-1; clone size: .; V gene: TRBV6-2/TRBV6-3; D gene: TRBD2; CDR3 DNA: TGTGCCAGCAGTTCCCACGGGGGGGCCTCCTACAATGAGCAGTTCTTC; CDR3 protein: CASSSHGGASYNEQFF
J gene: TRBJ2-7; clone size: .; V gene: TRBV21-1; D gene: .; CDR3 DNA: TGTGCCAGCAGCAAACACGAGACAGGCACCTACGAGCAGTACTTC; CDR3 protein: CASSKHETGTYEQYF
J gene: TRBJ2-2; clone size: .; V gene: TRBV19; D gene: .; CDR3 DNA: TGTGCCAGTACCCAGGTCGGGGAGCTGTTTTTT; CDR3 protein: CASTQVGELFF
J gene: TRBJ1-3; clone size: once; V gene: TRBV18; D gene: .; CDR3 DNA: TGTGCCAGCTCACCACCAAGGGGAACAGGAAACACCATATATTTT; CDR3 protein: CASSPPRGTGNTIYF
J gene: TRBJ1-1; clone size: .; V gene: TRBV30; D gene: .; CDR3 DNA: TGTGCCTGGAGCCTAAACAGGGCCGCTGAAGCTTTCTTT; CDR3 protein: CAWSLNRAAEAFF
J gene: TRBJ1-1; clone size: .; V gene: TRBV12-3/TRBV12-4; D gene: .; CDR3 DNA: TGTGCCAGCACGAAGGTCCACGGGGGTGAAGCTTTCTTT; CDR3 protein: CASTKVHGGEAFF
J gene: TRBJ1-2; clone size: .; V gene: TRBV6-5; D gene: TRBD1; CDR3 DNA: TGTGCCAGCAGGCCGACAGGGCCCTATGGCTACACCTTC; CDR3 protein: CASRPTGPYGYTF